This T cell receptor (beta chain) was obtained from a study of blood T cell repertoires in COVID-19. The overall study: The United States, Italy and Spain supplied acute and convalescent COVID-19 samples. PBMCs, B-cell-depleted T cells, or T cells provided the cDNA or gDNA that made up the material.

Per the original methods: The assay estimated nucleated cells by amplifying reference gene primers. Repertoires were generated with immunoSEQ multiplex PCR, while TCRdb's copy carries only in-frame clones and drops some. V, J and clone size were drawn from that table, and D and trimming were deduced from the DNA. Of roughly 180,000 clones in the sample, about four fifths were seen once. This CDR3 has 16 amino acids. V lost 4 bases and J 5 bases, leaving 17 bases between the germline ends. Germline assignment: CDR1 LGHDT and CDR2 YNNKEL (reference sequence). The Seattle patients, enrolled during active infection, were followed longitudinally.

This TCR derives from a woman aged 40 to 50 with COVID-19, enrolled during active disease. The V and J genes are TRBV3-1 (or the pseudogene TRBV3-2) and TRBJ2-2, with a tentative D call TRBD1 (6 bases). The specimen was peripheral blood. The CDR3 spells CASSRWGQGSTGELFF. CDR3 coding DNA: TGTGCCAGCAGCCGGTGGGGGCAGGGCAGTACCGGGGAGCTGTTTTTT.